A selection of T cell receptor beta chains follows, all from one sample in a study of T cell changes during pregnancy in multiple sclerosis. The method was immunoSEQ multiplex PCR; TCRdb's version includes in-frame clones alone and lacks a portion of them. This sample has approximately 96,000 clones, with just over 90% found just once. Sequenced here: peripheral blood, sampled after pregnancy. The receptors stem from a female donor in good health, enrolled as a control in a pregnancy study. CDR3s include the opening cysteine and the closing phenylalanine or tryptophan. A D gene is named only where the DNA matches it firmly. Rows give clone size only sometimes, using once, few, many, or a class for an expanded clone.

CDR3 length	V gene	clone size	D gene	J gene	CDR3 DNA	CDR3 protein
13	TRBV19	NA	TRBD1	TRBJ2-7	TGTGCCACCCAAACCGGGACAGGGAGCGAGCAGTACTTC	CATQTGTGSEQYF
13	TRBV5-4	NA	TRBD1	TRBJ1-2	TGTGCCAGCAGCCAACCGGGACAGGGGGCACAAACCTTC	CASSQPGQGAQTF
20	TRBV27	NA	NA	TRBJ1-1	TGTGCCAGCGGAAGCATGAGTAACTGGGACATCTCCTTTTTGAACACTGAAGCTTTCTTT	CASGSMSNWDISFLNTEAFF
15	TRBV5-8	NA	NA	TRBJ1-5	TGTGCCAGCAGCTTGGGAGGGCGGGTGACCCAGCCCCAGCATTTT	CASSLGGRVTQPQHF
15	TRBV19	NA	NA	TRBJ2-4	TGTGCCAGTATGGGGGGACGTCAGACCAAAAACATTCAGTACTTC	CASMGGRQTKNIQYF
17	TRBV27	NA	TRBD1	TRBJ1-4	TGTGCCAGCAGTTTACGGGGGTACAGGGGGAGGAGAGAAAAACTGTTTTTT	CASSLRGYRGRREKLFF
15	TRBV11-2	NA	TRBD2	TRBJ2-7	TGTGCCAGCAGAGATAGCGGGGGGGCCTCCTACGAGCAGTACTTC	CASRDSGGASYEQYF
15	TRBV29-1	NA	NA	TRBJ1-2	TGCAGCGTTGAAGATCAAGCAGGGGACCCCTATGGCTACACCTTC	CSVEDQAGDPYGYTF
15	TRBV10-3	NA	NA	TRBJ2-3	TGTGCCATCAGTGAGTCGACACTAGCCGCAGATACGCAGTATTTT	CAISESTLAADTQYF
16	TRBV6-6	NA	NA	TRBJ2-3	TGTGCCAGCAGTCGCCGGACAGCCCTCAACACAGATACGCAGTATTTT	CASSRRTALNTDTQYF
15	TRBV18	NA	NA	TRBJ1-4	TGTGCCAGCTCACCCATGTCCAGGACTAATGAAAAACTGTTTTTT	CASSPMSRTNEKLFF
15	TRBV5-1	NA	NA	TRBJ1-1	TGCGCCAGCAGCTTGGCAGGGTTGACCCGCACTGAAGCTTTCTTT	CASSLAGLTRTEAFF
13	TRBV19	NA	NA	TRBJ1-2	TGTGCCAGTACGGGTAGTCGAGATTATGGCTACACCTTC	CASTGSRDYGYTF
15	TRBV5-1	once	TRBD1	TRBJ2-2	TGCGCCAGCAGCTTAGGACAGGGGAACACCGGGGAGCTGTTTTTT	CASSLGQGNTGELFF
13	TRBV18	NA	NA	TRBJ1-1	TGTGCCAGCTCACCCACGGTGAACACTGAAGCTTTCTTT	CASSPTVNTEAFF
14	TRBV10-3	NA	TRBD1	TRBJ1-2	TGTGCCATCCTGAGTAACACAGGGGACTATGGCTACACCTTC	CAILSNTGDYGYTF
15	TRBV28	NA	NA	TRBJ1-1	TGTGCCAGCAGTTCCTACCGGGAAGTGAACACTGAAGCTTTCTTT	CASSSYREVNTEAFF
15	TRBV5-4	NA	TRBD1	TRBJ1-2	TGTGCCAGCACCGAACCGACAGGGACTAACTATGGCTACACCTTC	CASTEPTGTNYGYTF
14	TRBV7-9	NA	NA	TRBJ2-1	TGTGCCAGCAGCGCCGCACAGGGTCGGAATGAGCAGTTCTTC	CASSAAQGRNEQFF
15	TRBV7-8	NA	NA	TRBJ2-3	TGTGCCAGCAGCCACCAACCGCCAGGGAGGAATACGCAGTATTTT	CASSHQPPGRNTQYF
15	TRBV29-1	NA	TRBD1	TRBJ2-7	TGCAGCGTTCTGAACGGACAGGGGGGAAACTACGAGCAGTACTTC	CSVLNGQGGNYEQYF
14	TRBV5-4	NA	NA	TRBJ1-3	TGTGCCAGCAGCTCAACAGACTCTGGAAACACCATATATTTT	CASSSTDSGNTIYF
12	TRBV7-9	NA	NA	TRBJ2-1	TGTGCCAGCAGCTTAGAGGGCGGGGAGCAGTTCTTC	CASSLEGGEQFF
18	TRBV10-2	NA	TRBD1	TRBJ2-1	TGCGCCAGCAGTGAGTCGTGGGACAGGGGCCTAGCCTACAATGAGCAGTTCTTC	CASSESWDRGLAYNEQFF
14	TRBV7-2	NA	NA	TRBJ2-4	TGTGCCAGCAGCTTGCGGGGAGCGGTGGACATTCAGTACTTC	CASSLRGAVDIQYF
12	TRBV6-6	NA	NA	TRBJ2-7	TGTGCCAGCAGTAGAGCTGCCTACGAGCAGTACTTC	CASSRAAYEQYF
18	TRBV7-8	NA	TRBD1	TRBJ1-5	TGTGCCAGCAGCAAGCGGGGACAGGGGGATTTGCGCAATCAGCCCCAGCATTTT	CASSKRGQGDLRNQPQHF
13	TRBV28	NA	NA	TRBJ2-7	TGTGCCAGCAGGTGGGGCGGGGTCTACGAGCAGTACTTC	CASRWGGVYEQYF
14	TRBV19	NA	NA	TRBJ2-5	TGTGCCAGTAGTTCCCAGGGGGGCCAAGAGACCCAGTACTTC	CASSSQGGQETQYF
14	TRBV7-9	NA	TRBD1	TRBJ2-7	TGTGCCAGCAGCGCCTGGGACAGAGCCTACGAGCAGTACTTC	CASSAWDRAYEQYF
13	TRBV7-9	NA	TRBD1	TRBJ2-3	TGTGCCAGCAGCACAGACAGGGTTTATACGCAGTATTTT	CASSTDRVYTQYF
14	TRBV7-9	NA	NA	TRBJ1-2	TGTGCCAGCAGCTTAGCCGGTTATAACTATGGCTACACCTTC	CASSLAGYNYGYTF
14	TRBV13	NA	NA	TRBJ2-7	TGTGCCAGCAGCTTAGGAAGAAAGAGCTACGAGCAGTACTTC	CASSLGRKSYEQYF
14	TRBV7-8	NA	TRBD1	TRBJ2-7	TGTGCCAGCAGCCCCCGACAGGGGGTGTACGAGCAGTACTTC	CASSPRQGVYEQYF
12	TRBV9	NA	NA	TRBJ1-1	TGTGCCAGCAGCGAAACAGGCACTGAAGCTTTCTTT	CASSETGTEAFF
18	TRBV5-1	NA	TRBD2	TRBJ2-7	TGCGCCAGCAGCTTGGGCCCGGGACTAGCGACGGTGGCCTACGAGCAGTACTTC	CASSLGPGLATVAYEQYF
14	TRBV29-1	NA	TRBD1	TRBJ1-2	TGCAGCGCCGGGACAGGAAATCCTAACTATGGCTACACCTTC	CSAGTGNPNYGYTF
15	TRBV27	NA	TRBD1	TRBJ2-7	TGTGCCAGCAGTCTCGGACAGGGGGCTAGAAGGGAGCAGTACTTC	CASSLGQGARREQYF
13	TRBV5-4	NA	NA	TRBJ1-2	TGTGCCAGCAGTTTCGTAGGGGACTATGGCTACACCTTC	CASSFVGDYGYTF
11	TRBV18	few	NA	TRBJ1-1	TGTGCCAGCCCTCTGTTCACTGAAGCTTTCTTT	CASPLFTEAFF
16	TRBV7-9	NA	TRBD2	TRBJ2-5	TGTGCCAGCAGCTGGTGGACTAGCGGGAACCAAGAGACCCAGTACTTC	CASSWWTSGNQETQYF
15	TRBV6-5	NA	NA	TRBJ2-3	TGTGCCAGCAGTTCGCGGGACCGCCAGACAGATACGCAGTATTTT	CASSSRDRQTDTQYF
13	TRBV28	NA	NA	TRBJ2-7	TGTGCCAGCAGTTTAATCTACCCCTCCGAGCAGTACTTC	CASSLIYPSEQYF
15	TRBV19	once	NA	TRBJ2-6	TGTGCCAGTAGTCCTACCTTCTCTGGGGCCAACGTCCTGACTTTC	CASSPTFSGANVLTF